The 26 T cell receptor beta chains below all came from one sample that was sequenced in a study of cytomegalovirus exposure and HLA in healthy donors. Using immunoSEQ multiplex PCR, the repertoire was profiled, and TCRdb retains in-frame clones only, with some absent. The sample contains approximately 280,000 clones, approximately 86% of which appear only once. The specimen sequenced was PBMCs. The receptor source for this set is a woman aged 18-30 years in good health and CMV-seronegative.

The table lists this clone with a few counts. The chain joins TRBV7-2 to TRBJ2-7; 9 nucleotides line up with TRBD2. CDR3 length: 15 residues. The junction had 7 bases not matched to a gene; V was cut back by 4 bases and J by 3 bases. Germline V gives CDR1 SGHTA, CDR2 FQGNSA. CDR3 sequence reads: CASSSYSTSGYEQYF. CDR3 coding DNA: TGTGCCAGCAGCTCTTATTCGACTAGCGGCTACGAGCAGTACTTC.

The chain links TRBV5-6 to TRBJ1-2; D is undetermined. V gave up 0 bases and J gave up 0 bases, with 18 bases separating them. The germline CDR1 and CDR2 sequences are SGHDT and YYEEEE. This CDR3 comprises 18 residues. CDR3 sequence reads: CASSLVNEQALTNYGYTF. The DNA for the CDR3 is TGTGCCAGCAGCTTGGTAAACGAGCAGGCCTTAACTAACTATGGCTACACCTTC.

The chain recombines TRBV7-8 with TRBJ2-1, with 11 bases that match TRBD2. Germline V gives CDR1 SGHVS, CDR2 FQNEAQ. The CDR3 spans 18 residues. Trimming removed 1 base from V and 0 bases from J; junction bases left unmatched: 5. CDR3 nucleotide sequence: TGTGCCAGCAGCTTAGAACTAGCGGGGGCGAGCTCCTACAATGAGCAGTTCTTC. Translation: CASSLELAGASSYNEQFF. The full variable domain, completed using reference TRBV7-8 and TRBJ2-1, is GAGVSQSPRYKVAKRGQDVALRCDPISGHVSLFWYQQALGQGPEFLTYFQNEAQLDKSGLPSDRFFAERPEGSVSTLKIQRTQQEDSAVYLCASSLELAGASSYNEQFFGPGTRLTVL.

The chain links TRBV10-2 to TRBJ1-1; TRBD1 agrees at 7 bases. The germline V gene encodes CDR1 WSHSY and CDR2 SAAADI. CDR3 length: 14 residues. V gave up 8 bases and J gave up 0 bases; unmatched junction bases: 6. The CDR3 loop reads CASGTGTVNTEAFF. CDR3 nucleotide sequence: TGCGCCAGCGGAACCGGGACAGTGAACACTGAAGCTTTCTTT.

This clone was seen a handful of times. The chain uses TRBV6-5 and TRBJ2-7; 9 nucleotides match TRBD1. Germline loops: CDR1 MNHEY, CDR2 SVGAGI. The CDR3 length is 14 residues. With V trimmed by 4 bases and J by 5 bases, 6 bases remained unmatched. DNA of the CDR3: TGTGCCAGCAGTTCACAGGGGGCGGTGAACGAGCAGTACTTC. Translating it yields CASSSQGAVNEQYF.

The rearrangement joins TRBV14 to TRBJ1-2; 7 bases are shared with TRBD1. The V and J ends lost 0 bases and 1 base, in that order; junction bases with no gene match: 8. Germline values: CDR1 SGHDN, CDR2 FVKESK. The CDR3 has 17 amino acids. CDR3 sequence reads: CASSQDYRQGRNYGYTF. The DNA of the CDR3 is TGTGCCAGCAGCCAAGATTACCGACAGGGCCGTAACTATGGCTACACCTTC.

This chain joins TRBV7-3 and TRBJ2-3; D remains ambiguous. V lost 2 bases to trimming and J lost 6 bases, with 18 bases between them. The CDR3 runs 16 residues. CDR1 is SGHTA, CDR2 FQGTGA, per germline. The CDR3, as DNA: TGTGCCAGCAGCTTAGTCGGTAGATCCCAAGTGGATACGCAGTATTTT. Its translation is CASSLVGRSQVDTQYF.

The rearrangement links TRBV9 to TRBJ2-7; TRBD1 matches at 10 bases. CDR3 length: 15 residues. The V and J ends lost 7 bases and 5 bases, in that order; junction bases with no gene match: 12. Germline-derived CDR1 and CDR2 are SGDLS and YYNGEE. This CDR3 reads CASVRGGDRGDEQYF. In nucleotides, the CDR3 is TGTGCCAGCGTCCGGGGAGGGGACAGGGGAGACGAGCAGTACTTC.

The gene calls are TRBV7-9 and TRBJ2-1, with 8 bases fitting TRBD2. The junction had 8 bases not matched to a gene; V was cut back by 0 bases and J by 10 bases. Germline V gene data show CDR1 as SEHNR and CDR2 as FQNEAQ (reference sequence). The CDR3 is 15 amino acids. The CDR3 protein is CASSLARTSGEEQFF. For the CDR3, the DNA is TGTGCCAGCAGCTTAGCGCGAACTAGCGGAGAGGAGCAGTTCTTC.

The rearrangement links TRBV5-4 to TRBJ2-5; D is uncertain. The V end lost 7 bases, the J end lost 2 bases, and 15 bases lay between the germline ends. The CDR3 is 14 residues long. Germline V lookup: CDR1 SGHNT, CDR2 YYREEE (reference sequence). The CDR3 coding sequence is TGTGCCAGCCTTCGGCGCGGCGAACAAGAGACCCAGTACTTC. Residues: CASLRRGEQETQYF.

The chain recombines TRBV5-1 with TRBJ1-1, with D possibly being TRBD1 (5 bases). Looked up from germline, CDR1 is SGHRS and CDR2 is YFSETQ. The CDR3 is 16 residues long. The V end was cut by 4 bases, the J end by 8 bases, with 24 bases between. CDR3 DNA sequence: TGCGCCAGCAGCAATGGGGGAGGGCAGAGACCTTCCGAAGCTTTCTTT. It is translated as CASSNGGGQRPSEAFF.

The CDR3, as DNA: TGTGCCAGTAGTATGTGGGGACAGGGGAGTGGCGCAGATACGCAGTATTTT. Its protein is CASSMWGQGSGADTQYF. The chain carries TRBV19 and TRBJ2-3; 10 bases map to TRBD1. Trimming cost V 3 bases and J 4 bases; bases outside gene matches: 10. This CDR3 is built from 17 residues. Germline V gene data show CDR1 as LNHDA and CDR2 as SQIVND (reference sequence).

This rearrangement joins TRBV29-1 to TRBJ2-5; 9 bases align to TRBD1. Matching the DNA end better, TRBJ2-7 makes the J call doubtful. CDR3 length: 14 amino acids. Germline values: CDR1 SQVTM, CDR2 ANQGSEA. The CDR3 DNA sequence: TGCAGCGTTGTAGGGGACAGGGCCTCCTACGAGCAGTACTTC. Translated: CSVVGDRASYEQYF.

In nucleotides, the CDR3 is TGTGCCAGCAGCCGACAGCCAAATGAAAAACTGTTTTTT. It translates to CASSRQPNEKLFF. The chain is built from TRBV7-6 and TRBJ1-4, with TRBD1 as a possible D gene (5 bases). The V gene lost 5 bases and the J gene lost 5 bases, with 9 bases spanning the gap. Germline values: CDR1 SGHVS, CDR2 FNYEAQ. The CDR3 loop spans 13 amino acids.

The chain has TRBV18 and TRBJ1-2; 10 bases fit TRBD1. The CDR3 contains 15 residues. V dropped 2 bases and J dropped 5; count of bases not matched to a gene: 5. The V gene's germline CDR1 is KGHSH and CDR2 LQKENI. CDR3 sequence: CASSPRTGGEYGYTF. CDR3 in DNA: TGTGCCAGCTCACCAAGGACAGGGGGAGAGTATGGCTACACCTTC.

V and J are TRBV5-1 and TRBJ2-7, with TRBD1 matching over 9 bases. This CDR3 is built from 14 residues. J gave up 5 bases and V 4 bases, and 7 bases lay outside the gene matches. Per germline, CDR1 SGHRS and CDR2 YFSETQ. Written as DNA, the CDR3 is TGCGCCAGCAGCCTCCATGGACAGGGGAACGAGCAGTACTTC. It encodes CASSLHGQGNEQYF. Supplemented by reference TRBV5-1 and TRBJ2-7, the full variable domain reads KAGVTQTPRYLIKTRGQQVTLSCSPISGHRSVSWYQQTPGQGLQFLFEYFSETQRNKGNFPGRFSGRQFSNSRSEMNVSTLELGDSALYLCASSLHGQGNEQYFGPGTRLTVT.

This chain connects TRBV5-4 to TRBJ1-2; TRBD1 aligns across 12 bases. The V segment lost 3 bases and the J segment 4 bases; nucleotides outside the gene matches: 7. This CDR3 region has 16 residues. Germline V gene sequence: CDR1 SGHNT, CDR2 YYREEE (reference sequence). CDR3 region: CASSSGQGAGTYGYTF. CDR3 bases: TGTGCCAGCAGCTCGGGACAGGGGGCAGGGACCTATGGCTACACCTTC.

The sample holds many counts of this clone. The chain couples TRBV11-2 to TRBJ1-2; D remains unclear. Trimming pared 6 bases from V and 5 bases from J, leaving 10 bases between. Germline CDR1 is SGHAT and CDR2 is FQNNGV. The CDR3 runs to 12 residues. CDR3 residues: CASSEVGYGYTF. In nucleotides, the CDR3 is TGTGCCAGCAGTGAGGTTGGGTATGGCTACACCTTC.

The chain recombines TRBV27 with TRBJ2-7; 11 bases line up with TRBD2. V lost 7 bases to trimming and J lost 6 bases; unmatched junction nucleotides: 14. The CDR3 runs to 16 residues. Germline values: CDR1 MNHEY, CDR2 SMNVEV (reference sequence). The DNA of the CDR3 is TGTGCCAGCAAAAATGAAGTAGCGGGAGGGCCCTTCGAGCAGTACTTC. Translated, it gives CASKNEVAGGPFEQYF.

The chain recombines TRBV5-1 with TRBJ1-1; possible D gene TRBD1, 6 bases. The CDR3 length is 14 residues. From germline, CDR1 is SGHRS and CDR2 YFSETQ. Trimming removed 1 base from V and 11 bases from J, with 18 bases in between. The CDR3 loop reads CASSLSPGVGSAFF. Written as DNA, the CDR3 is TGCGCCAGCAGCTTGTCGCCAGGGGTGGGTTCTGCTTTCTTT.

The CDR3 here is CASSLDPLNYGYTF. The CDR3 DNA sequence: TGTGCCAGCAGCTTAGATCCCTTAAACTATGGCTACACCTTC. The chain is built from TRBV11-2 and TRBJ1-2; D unclear. In germline, CDR1 is SGHAT, CDR2 FQNNGV. The CDR3 loop spans 14 amino acids. V was shortened by 0 bases and J by 2 bases, with 7 bases between the two germline ends. Full variable domain (missing parts from reference TRBV11-2 and TRBJ1-2): EAGVAQSPRYKIIEKRQSVAFWCNPISGHATLYWYQQILGQGPKLLIQFQNNGVVDDSQLPKDRFSAERLKGVDSTLKIQPAKLEDSAVYLCASSLDPLNYGYTFGSGTRLTVV.

This clone appeared a few times. The chain links TRBV11-3 to TRBJ2-2; 7 bases agree with TRBD2. This CDR3 contains 15 residues. With 3 bases clipped from V and 0 bases from J, the junction kept 1 base outside the gene matches. Looked up from germline, CDR1 is SGHNT and CDR2 is YENEEA. CDR3 bases: TGTGCCAGCAGCTTCCGGGGGGCGAACACCGGGGAGCTGTTTTTT. As protein: CASSFRGANTGELFF.

V is TRBV11-3 and J is TRBJ2-5; unclear D gene. The V and J ends lost 6 bases and 2 bases respectively, with 10 bases between them. The CDR3 totals 13 residues. Germline loops: CDR1 SGHNT, CDR2 YENEEA. CDR3 amino acids: CASRSSKQETQYF. The CDR3 DNA follows: TGTGCCAGCAGATCTAGTAAACAAGAGACCCAGTACTTC.

The chain's CDR3 is CAWSVRASGRGRADTQYF. CDR3 nucleotides: TGTGCCTGGAGTGTAAGGGCTAGCGGGAGAGGGAGGGCAGATACGCAGTATTTT. This chain connects TRBV30 to TRBJ2-3; 10 bases line up with TRBD2. Germline V gene data show CDR1 as GTSNPN and CDR2 as SVGIG (reference sequence). The CDR3 runs 18 residues. The V segment lost 0 bases and the J segment 4 bases; nucleotides outside the gene matches: 13. The full variable domain, in which reference TRBV30 and TRBJ2-3 provide the parts outside the CDR3, is SQTIHQWPATLVQPVGSPLSLECTVEGTSNPNLYWYRQAAGRGLQLLFYSVGIGQISSEVPQNLSASRPQDRQFILSSKKLLLSDSGFYLCAWSVRASGRGRADTQYFGPGTRLTVL.

The chain joins TRBV5-4 to TRBJ2-1; 9 bases align to TRBD2. V trimming: 2 bases; J trimming: 3 bases; junction bases outside the gene matches: 3. Germline V CDR1 and CDR2: SGHNT, YYREEE (reference sequence). The CDR3 has 15 amino acids. CDR3 nucleotide sequence: TGTGCCAGCAGCTTCGGGACTAGCATCTACAATGAGCAGTTCTTC. It is translated as CASSFGTSIYNEQFF.

This chain uses TRBV6-6 with TRBJ2-7; 8 bases are a match to TRBD1. This CDR3 contains 14 residues. Per the germline V gene, CDR1 is MNHNY and CDR2 is SVGAGI (reference sequence). Trimming at V came to 4 bases and at J to 5 bases, leaving 7 bases not matched to a gene. The CDR3 DNA sequence: TGTGCCAGCAGTTTACAGGGGGTAAAGGACGAGCAGTACTTC. It specifies CASSLQGVKDEQYF.